The rows below give T cell receptor beta chains drawn from one sample of a study of prognosis after radiotherapy for stage I lung cancer. TCRdb reprocessed the multiplex PCR reads with MiXCR, giving one entry per CDR3 protein. The data contain over 30,000 distinct CDR3 sequences, roughly 25% of them singletons. The sample here was PBMCs, taken before or after stereotactic body radiation therapy (not recorded which). The source is a donor older than 45 with non-small cell lung cancer. The CDR3 runs from the conserved cysteine through the conserved F or W. D genes are given only for firm matches. The size field is filled for only some rows; it gives once, few, many or a size class.

d_call	v_call	clone_size	cdr3_length	j_call	cdr3_aa	cdr3_nt
NA	TRBV7-2	many	13	TRBJ1-1	CASSLAGYIEAFF	TGTGCCAGCAGCTTAGCGGGGTATATAGAAGCTTTCTTT
NA	TRBV6-1	many	13	TRBJ1-2	CASSRGRVYGYTF	TGTGCCAGCAGCAGGGGAAGGGTCTACGGCTACACCTTC
NA	TRBV19	NA	14	TRBJ2-3	CAGSSLDAQDTQYF	TGTGCCGGTAGCTCCCTGGACGCTCAAGATACGCAGTATTTT
TRBD2	TRBV28	NA	16	TRBJ2-3	CANPPPLAGGTDTQYF	TGTGCCAACCCTCCCCCTCTAGCGGGAGGCACTGATACGCAGTATTTT
NA	TRBV5-1	many	15	TRBJ1-3	CASSPPKGAGNTIYF	TGCGCCAGCAGCCCCCCTAAGGGGGCTGGAAACACCATATATTTT
NA	TRBV6-2/TRBV6-3	NA	13	TRBJ2-2	CASSEWDSGELFF	TGTGCCAGCAGTGAGTGGGATTCTGGGGAGCTGTTTTTT
TRBD1	TRBV15	many	15	TRBJ1-6	CATSSTLTGVSPLHF	TGTGCCACCAGCAGTACCTTGACAGGGGTGTCACCCCTCCACTTT
NA	TRBV9	NA	14	TRBJ1-1	CASSVSPLGLEAFF	TGTGCCAGCAGCGTAAGCCCTTTGGGCTTGGAGGCTTTCTTT
TRBD1	TRBV6-5	many	15	TRBJ1-2	CASSYRQGGYDGYTF	TGTGCCAGCAGTTATCGACAGGGAGGTTACGATGGCTACACCTTC
NA	TRBV7-9	many	17	TRBJ2-5	CASSSNVQATAGETQYF	TGTGCCAGCAGCTCCAACGTGCAGGCGACCGCCGGGGAGACCCAGTACTTC
NA	TRBV27	many	13	TRBJ2-1	CASSLPNHNEQFF	TGTGCCAGCAGTTTACCCAACCACAATGAGCAGTTCTTC
NA	TRBV14	many	14	TRBJ2-2	CASSQIRDTGELFF	TGTGCCAGCAGCCAGATCAGGGACACCGGGGAGCTGTTTTTT
TRBD1	TRBV28	many	13	TRBJ2-7	CASSPGTEHEQYF	TGTGCCAGCAGTCCGGGGACAGAGCACGAGCAGTACTTC
TRBD2	TRBV11-3	NA	15	TRBJ2-1	CASSLGLAEYNEQFF	TGTGCCAGCAGCTTAGGACTAGCGGAATACAATGAGCAGTTCTTC
TRBD1	TRBV2	many	14	TRBJ1-2	CASSDQTGGNGYTF	TGTGCCAGCAGTGACCAGACAGGGGGCAATGGCTACACCTTC
NA	TRBV6-2/TRBV6-3	many	12	TRBJ1-1	CASNRPGTEAFF	TGTGCCAGCAACCGCCCGGGCACTGAAGCTTTCTTT
NA	TRBV4-2	many	13	TRBJ1-2	CASRYGSSYGYTF	TGTGCCAGCCGCTACGGCTCATCCTATGGCTACACCTTC
NA	TRBV24-1	many	13	TRBJ1-2	CATSDARDYGYTF	TGTGCCACCAGTGACGCCAGGGATTATGGCTACACCTTC
TRBD2	TRBV28	many	16	TRBJ2-7	CASSSSLASFTYEQYF	TGTGCCAGCAGTTCCTCACTAGCGTCATTCACCTACGAGCAGTACTTC
NA	TRBV6-4	NA	15	TRBJ1-3	CASIWKWGVGNTIYF	TGTGCCAGCATCTGGAAGTGGGGGGTCGGAAACACCATATATTTT
NA	TRBV3-1	many	13	TRBJ1-2	CASSQMGPFGYTF	TGTGCCAGCAGCCAGATGGGTCCTTTTGGCTACACCTTC
NA	TRBV6-1	many	13	TRBJ1-2	CASSGEGLYGYTF	TGTGCCAGCAGTGGGGAGGGGCTCTATGGCTACACCTTC
TRBD1	TRBV11-3	NA	16	TRBJ2-3	CASSYEQGAGADTQYF	TGTGCCAGCAGCTACGAACAGGGGGCCGGGGCAGATACGCAGTATTTT
TRBD1	TRBV29-1	many	14	TRBJ2-3	CSVPGGISTDTQYF	TGCAGCGTGCCAGGGGGAATAAGCACAGATACGCAGTATTTT
NA	TRBV5-8	many	14	TRBJ2-6	CASSLDSGANVLTF	TGTGCCAGCAGCCTGGACAGCGGGGCCAACGTCCTGACTTTC
TRBD1	TRBV12-3/TRBV12-4	NA	15	TRBJ1-2	CASSLQGTGTYGYTF	TGTGCCAGCAGTTTACAAGGGACAGGGACCTATGGCTACACATTC
NA	TRBV3-1	many	16	TRBJ1-3	CASSQRQRSSGNTIYF	TGTGCCAGCAGCCAACGACAGCGAAGCTCTGGAAACACCATATATTTT
NA	TRBV6-1	many	14	TRBJ1-4	CASSQNLERGGLFF	TGTGCCAGCAGCCAAAATTTGGAAAGAGGGGGTCTGTTTTTT
TRBD2	TRBV4-2	many	15	TRBJ2-1	CASSQETGGSNEQFF	TGTGCCAGCAGCCAAGAAACGGGAGGAAGCAATGAGCAGTTCTTC
NA	TRBV11-2	medium-sized	11	TRBJ2-1	CASEASGPQFF	TGTGCCAGCGAAGCTAGTGGGCCCCAGTTCTTC
TRBD2	TRBV6-4	many	17	TRBJ2-3	CASSLAGGLEGTDTQYF	TGTGCCAGCAGTCTAGCGGGGGGGCTTGAAGGCACAGATACGCAGTATTTT
NA	TRBV27	many	14	TRBJ2-7	CASSTMTGGHEQYF	TGTGCCAGCAGTACGATGACAGGCGGACACGAGCAGTACTTC
NA	TRBV20-1	few	14	TRBJ2-3	CSAHYTGSTDTQYF	TGCAGTGCACACTACACAGGGAGCACAGATACGCAGTATTTT
NA	TRBV18	few	14	TRBJ1-1	CASSRGTLNTEAFF	TGTGCCAGCTCACGCGGGACACTTAACACTGAAGCTTTCTTT
NA	TRBV20-1	once	15	TRBJ2-7	CSAIQIRGVKYEQYF	TGCAGTGCCATCCAAATCCGGGGAGTGAAATACGAGCAGTACTTC
NA	TRBV11-2	many	15	TRBJ2-3	CASSLGWGVTDTQYF	TGTGCCAGCAGCTTAGGATGGGGGGTAACAGATACGCAGTATTTT
TRBD1	TRBV28	many	16	TRBJ2-7	CASSLLPGQGVYEQYF	TGTGCCAGCAGCCTCTTGCCGGGACAGGGGGTCTACGAGCAGTACTTC
TRBD1	TRBV7-9	many	16	TRBJ1-5	CASSLALTGGNQPQHF	TGTGCCAGCAGCTTAGCCCTCACAGGGGGCAATCAGCCCCAGCATTTT
TRBD1	TRBV7-2	many	13	TRBJ1-2	CASSRDRGYGYTF	TGTGCCAGCAGCCGGGACAGAGGGTATGGCTACACCTTC
TRBD1	TRBV12-3/TRBV12-4	many	12	TRBJ1-1	CASSFQGAKTFF	TGTGCCAGCAGTTTCCAGGGGGCGAAGACTTTCTTT
NA	TRBV6-5	many	15	TRBJ1-1	CASSYVPGGGSEAFF	TGTGCCAGCAGTTACGTCCCGGGGGGAGGATCTGAAGCTTTCTTT
NA	TRBV5-6	many	15	TRBJ1-4	CASSLVGAENEKLFF	TGTGCCAGCAGCTTGGTGGGGGCGGAAAATGAAAAACTGTTTTTT
NA	TRBV6-6	many	15	TRBJ2-7	CASSYSRGGTGEQYF	TGTGCCAGCAGTTACTCGAGGGGGGGGACCGGCGAGCAGTACTTC
TRBD2	TRBV6-1	many	16	TRBJ2-3	CASGGLAGGGTDTQYF	TGTGCCAGCGGGGGACTAGCGGGAGGAGGAACAGATACGCAGTATTTT
NA	TRBV20-1	many	12	TRBJ1-1	CSAREREIEAFF	TGCAGTGCTAGAGAACGGGAGATTGAAGCTTTCTTT
NA	TRBV3-1	few	15	TRBJ2-5	CASGRKWPRQETQYF	TGTGCCAGCGGCCGGAAATGGCCCCGTCAGGAGACCCAGTACTTC